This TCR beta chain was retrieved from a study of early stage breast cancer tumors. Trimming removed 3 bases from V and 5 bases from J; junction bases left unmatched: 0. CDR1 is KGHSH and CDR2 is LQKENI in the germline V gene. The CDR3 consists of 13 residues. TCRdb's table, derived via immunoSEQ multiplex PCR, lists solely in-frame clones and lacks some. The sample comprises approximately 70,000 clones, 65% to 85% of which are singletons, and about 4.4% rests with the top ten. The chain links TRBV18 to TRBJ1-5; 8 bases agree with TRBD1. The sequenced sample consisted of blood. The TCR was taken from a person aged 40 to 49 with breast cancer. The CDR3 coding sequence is TGTGCCAGCTCACCGGACAGGGATCAGCCCCAGCATTTT. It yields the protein CASSPDRDQPQHF.